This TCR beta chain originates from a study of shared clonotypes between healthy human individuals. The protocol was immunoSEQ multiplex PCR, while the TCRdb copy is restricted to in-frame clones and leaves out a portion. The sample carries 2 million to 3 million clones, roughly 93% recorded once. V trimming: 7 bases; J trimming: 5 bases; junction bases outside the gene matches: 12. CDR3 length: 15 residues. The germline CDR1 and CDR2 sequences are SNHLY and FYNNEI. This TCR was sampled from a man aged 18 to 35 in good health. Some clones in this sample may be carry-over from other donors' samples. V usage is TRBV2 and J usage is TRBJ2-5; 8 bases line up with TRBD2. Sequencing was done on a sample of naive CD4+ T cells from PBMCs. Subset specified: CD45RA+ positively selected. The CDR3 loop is CASTITGGRGETQYF. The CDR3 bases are TGTGCCAGCACCATAACGGGGGGGCGCGGTGAGACCCAGTACTTC.